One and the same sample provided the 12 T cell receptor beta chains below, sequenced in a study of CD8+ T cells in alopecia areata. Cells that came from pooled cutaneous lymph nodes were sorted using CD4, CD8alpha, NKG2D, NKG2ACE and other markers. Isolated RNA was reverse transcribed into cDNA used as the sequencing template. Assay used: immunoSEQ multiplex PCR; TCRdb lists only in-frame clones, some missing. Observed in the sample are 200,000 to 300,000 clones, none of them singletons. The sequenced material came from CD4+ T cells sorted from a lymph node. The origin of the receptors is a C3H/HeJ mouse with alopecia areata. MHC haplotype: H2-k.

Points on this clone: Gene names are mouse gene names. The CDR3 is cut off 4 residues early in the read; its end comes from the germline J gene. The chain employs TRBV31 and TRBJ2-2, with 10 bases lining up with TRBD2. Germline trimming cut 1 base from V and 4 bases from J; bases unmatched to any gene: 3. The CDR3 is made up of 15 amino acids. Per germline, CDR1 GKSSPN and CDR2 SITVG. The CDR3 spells CAWSPGLGATGQLYF. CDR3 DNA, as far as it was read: TGTGCCTGGAGTCCTGGACTGGGGGCCACCGGG.

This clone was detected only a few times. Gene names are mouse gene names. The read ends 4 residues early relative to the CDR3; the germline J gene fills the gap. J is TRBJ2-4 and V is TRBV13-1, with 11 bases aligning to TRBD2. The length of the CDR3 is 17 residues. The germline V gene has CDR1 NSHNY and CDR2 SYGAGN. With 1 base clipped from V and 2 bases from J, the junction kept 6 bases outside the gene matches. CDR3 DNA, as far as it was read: TGTGCCAGCAGTGATTTCCGGACTGGGGGGCCTCAAAAC. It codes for CASSDFRTGGPQN. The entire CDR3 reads CASSDFRTGGPQNTLYF.

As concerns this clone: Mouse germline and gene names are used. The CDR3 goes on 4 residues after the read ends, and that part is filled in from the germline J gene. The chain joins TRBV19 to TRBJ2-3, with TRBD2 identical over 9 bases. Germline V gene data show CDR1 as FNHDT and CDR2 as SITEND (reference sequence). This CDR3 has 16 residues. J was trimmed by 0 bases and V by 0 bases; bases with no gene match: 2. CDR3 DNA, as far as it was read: TGTGCCAGCAGTATAGCCTGGGGGGGTAGTGCAGAA. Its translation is CASSIAWGGSAE. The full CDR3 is CASSIAWGGSAETLYF.

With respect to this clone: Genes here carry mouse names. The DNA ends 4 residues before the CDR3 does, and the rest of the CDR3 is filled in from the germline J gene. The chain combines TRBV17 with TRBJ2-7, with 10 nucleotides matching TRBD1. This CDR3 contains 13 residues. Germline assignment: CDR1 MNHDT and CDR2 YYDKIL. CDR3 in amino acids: CASSGDRGYEQYF. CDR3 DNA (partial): TGTGCTAGCAGTGGGGACAGGGGTTAT. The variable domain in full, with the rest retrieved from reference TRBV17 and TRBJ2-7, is DTTVKQNPRYKLARVGKPVNLICSQTMNHDTMYWYQKKPNQAPKLLLFYYDKILNREADTFEKFQSSRPNNSFCSLYIGSAGLEYSAMYLCASSGDRGYEQYFGPGTRLTVL.

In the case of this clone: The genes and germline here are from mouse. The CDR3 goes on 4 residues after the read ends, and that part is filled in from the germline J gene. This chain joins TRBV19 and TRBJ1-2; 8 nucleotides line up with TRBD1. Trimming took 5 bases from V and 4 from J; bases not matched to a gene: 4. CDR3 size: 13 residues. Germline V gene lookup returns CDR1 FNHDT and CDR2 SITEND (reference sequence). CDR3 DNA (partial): TGTGCCAGCAGGGACAGGGCGGGCTCC. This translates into CASRDRAGS. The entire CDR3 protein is CASRDRAGSDYTF.

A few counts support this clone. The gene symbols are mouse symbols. CDR3 DNA, as far as it was read: TGTGCCAGCAGTACGGGACAGGGGAGGGGCACA. Translated, it gives CASSTGQGRGT. The entire CDR3 protein reads CASSTGQGRGTEVFF. The chain links TRBV19 to TRBJ1-1; 10 positions match TRBD1. Read data end 4 residues before the CDR3 end; the end is taken from the germline J gene. V was pared by 3 bases and J by 4 bases, with 6 bases of the junction left unmatched. Germline V gene data show CDR1 as FNHDT and CDR2 as SITEND (reference sequence). There are 15 residues in the CDR3.

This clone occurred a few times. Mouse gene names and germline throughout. The CDR3: CASSLELGDYAEQFF. CDR3 bases read: TGTGCCAGCAGTCTCGAACTGGGGGACTATGCT. This chain connects TRBV13-1 to TRBJ2-1; 8 bases align to TRBD2. The sequence runs out 4 residues before the end of the CDR3; the remainder is reconstructed from the germline J gene. In germline, CDR1 is NSHNY, CDR2 SYGAGN. Trimming removed 4 bases from V and 2 bases from J; junction bases left unmatched: 5. This CDR3 is built from 15 residues.

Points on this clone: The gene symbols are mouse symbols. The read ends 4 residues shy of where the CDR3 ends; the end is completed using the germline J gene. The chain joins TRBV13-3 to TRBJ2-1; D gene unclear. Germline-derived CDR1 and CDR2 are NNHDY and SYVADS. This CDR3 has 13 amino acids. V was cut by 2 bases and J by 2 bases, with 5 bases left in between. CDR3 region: CASSERDYAEQFF. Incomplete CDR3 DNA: TGTGCCAGCAGTGAGAGGGACTATGCT.

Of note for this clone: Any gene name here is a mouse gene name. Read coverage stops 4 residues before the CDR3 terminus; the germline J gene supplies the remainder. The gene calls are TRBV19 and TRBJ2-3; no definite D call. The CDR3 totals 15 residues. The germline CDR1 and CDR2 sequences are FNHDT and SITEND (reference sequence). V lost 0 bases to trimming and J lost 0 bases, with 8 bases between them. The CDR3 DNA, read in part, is TGTGCCAGCAGTATAGCCCAGGATAGTGCAGAA. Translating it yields CASSIAQDSAE. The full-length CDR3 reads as CASSIAQDSAETLYF.

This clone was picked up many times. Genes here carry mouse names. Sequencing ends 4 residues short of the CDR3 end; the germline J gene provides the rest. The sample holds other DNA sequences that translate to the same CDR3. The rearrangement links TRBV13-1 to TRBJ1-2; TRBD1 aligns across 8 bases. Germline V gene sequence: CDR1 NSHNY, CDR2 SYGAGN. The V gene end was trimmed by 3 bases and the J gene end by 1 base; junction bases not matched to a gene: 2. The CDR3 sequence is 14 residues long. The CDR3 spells CASSGTGKNSDYTF. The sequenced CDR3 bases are TGTGCCAGCAGTGGGACAGGGAAAAACTCC.

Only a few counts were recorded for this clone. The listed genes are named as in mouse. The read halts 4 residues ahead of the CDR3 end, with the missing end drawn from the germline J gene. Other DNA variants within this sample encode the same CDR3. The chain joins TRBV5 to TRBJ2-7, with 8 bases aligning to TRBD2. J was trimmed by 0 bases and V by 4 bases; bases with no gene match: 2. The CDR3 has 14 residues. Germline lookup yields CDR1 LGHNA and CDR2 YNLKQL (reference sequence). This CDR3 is CASSPTGDSYEQYF. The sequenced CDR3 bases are TGTGCCAGCAGCCCGACTGGGGACTCCTAT.

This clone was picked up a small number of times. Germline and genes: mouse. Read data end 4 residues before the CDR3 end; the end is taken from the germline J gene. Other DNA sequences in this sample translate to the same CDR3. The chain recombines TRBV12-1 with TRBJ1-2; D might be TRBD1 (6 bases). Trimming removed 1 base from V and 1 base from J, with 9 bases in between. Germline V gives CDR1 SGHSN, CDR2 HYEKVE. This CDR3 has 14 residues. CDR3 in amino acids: CASSLTGQNSDYTF. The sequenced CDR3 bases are TGTGCCAGCTCTCTGACGGGACAAAACTCC.